Below, one T cell receptor beta chain is given with its context. No antigen is known for it. Assay version v3.0 of immunoSEQ was used, and it was run at survey level. Sequencing used immunoSEQ multiplex PCR; TCRdb keeps in-frame clones, though not all of them. The sample carries some 33,000 clones, 95% to 96% recorded once. The sample is drawn from a study of long-term antiretroviral therapy in people with HIV. Findings and limits, study-wide: Clones with expansion before ART led the repertoire at all time points. Even long-term ART left TRB diversity below transplant donor controls, despite gains. The ART regimens used between the mid-2000s and the late 2010s may be less effective than current ones.

The sample here was unsorted PBMCs, taken 6.6 years after starting antiretroviral therapy. The receptor's source is a man in his thirties or forties with HIV.

The CDR3 reads CASSLARRNEQFF. CDR3 DNA: TGTGCCAGCAGCTTAGCTCGGCGCAATGAGCAGTTCTTC. This chain uses TRBV7-2 with TRBJ2-1, with D unresolved. The V gene lost 0 bases and the J gene lost 6 bases, with 6 bases spanning the gap. CDR1 SGHTA and CDR2 FQGNSA come from the germline V gene. This CDR3 spans 13 amino acids.